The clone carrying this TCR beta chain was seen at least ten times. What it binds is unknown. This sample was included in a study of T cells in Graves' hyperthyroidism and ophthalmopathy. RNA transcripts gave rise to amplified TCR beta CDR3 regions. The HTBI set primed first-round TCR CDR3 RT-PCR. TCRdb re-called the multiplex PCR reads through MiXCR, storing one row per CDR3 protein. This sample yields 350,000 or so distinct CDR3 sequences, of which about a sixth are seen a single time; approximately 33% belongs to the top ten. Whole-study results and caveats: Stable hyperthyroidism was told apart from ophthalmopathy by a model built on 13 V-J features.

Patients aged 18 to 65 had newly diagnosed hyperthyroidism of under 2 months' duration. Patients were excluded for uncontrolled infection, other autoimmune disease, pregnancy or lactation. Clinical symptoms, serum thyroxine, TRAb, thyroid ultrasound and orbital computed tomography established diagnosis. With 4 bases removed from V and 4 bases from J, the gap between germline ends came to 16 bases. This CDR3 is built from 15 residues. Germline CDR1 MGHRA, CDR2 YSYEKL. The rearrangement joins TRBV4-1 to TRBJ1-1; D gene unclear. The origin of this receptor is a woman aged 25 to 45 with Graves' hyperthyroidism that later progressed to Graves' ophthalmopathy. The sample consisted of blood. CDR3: CASSRSMATGTEAFF. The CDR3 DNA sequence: TGCGCCAGCAGCCGTTCAATGGCTACGGGCACTGAAGCTTTCTTT.